The 6 T cell receptor beta chains below were found in one sample sequenced in a study of blood T cell repertoires in COVID-19. Assay used: immunoSEQ multiplex PCR; TCRdb lists only in-frame clones, some missing. The top ten hold around 1.5% of the sample, which has about 250,000 clones, approximately 89% seen once. Sequencing was carried out using peripheral blood. The receptors derive from a woman aged 60 to 75 who had recovered from COVID-19.

The rearrangement joins TRBV28 to TRBJ1-3, with 9 bases identical to TRBD1. Germline CDR1 and CDR2: MDHEN and SYDVKM. The V gene end was trimmed by 5 bases and the J gene end by 3 bases; junction bases not matched to a gene: 8. This CDR3 spans 16 amino acids. CDR3 loop: CASSAYRGRLGNTIYF. The CDR3 coding sequence is TGTGCCAGCAGTGCCTACAGGGGGCGGCTTGGAAACACCATATATTTT.

The rearrangement links TRBV18 to TRBJ1-1, with 8 bases identical to TRBD1. Per germline, CDR1 KGHSH and CDR2 LQKENI. CDR3 size: 16 residues. J gave up 0 bases and V 2 bases, and 5 bases lay outside the gene matches. CDR3 region: CASSPTGGGLNTEAFF. The CDR3, as DNA: TGTGCCAGCTCACCAACAGGGGGGGGATTGAACACTGAAGCTTTCTTT.

V gene TRBV29-1 combines with J gene TRBJ1-1, with 9 positions matching TRBD1. The germline V gene encodes CDR1 SQVTM and CDR2 ANQGSEA. This CDR3 contains 13 residues. Trimming cost V 7 bases and J 5 bases; bases outside gene matches: 8. The CDR3 coding sequence is TGCAGCGGTACAGGGGGCCTTCGAACTGAAGCTTTCTTT. Translation: CSGTGGLRTEAFF. The variable domain in full, completed from reference TRBV29-1 and TRBJ1-1, reads SAVISQKPSRDICQRGTSLTIQCQVDSQVTMMFWYRQQPGQSLTLIATANQGSEATYESGFVIDKFPISRPNLTFSTLTVSNMSPEDSSIYLCSGTGGLRTEAFFGQGTRLTVV.

The gene calls are TRBV5-5 and TRBJ2-7, with 9 bases that match TRBD1. Germline loops: CDR1 SGHKS, CDR2 YYEKEE (reference sequence). The junction had 7 bases not matched to a gene; V was cut back by 0 bases and J by 3 bases. This CDR3 region has 16 residues. The CDR3 nucleotides read TGTGCCAGCAGCTTGGCCGGGACAGGGACGTACTACGAGCAGTACTTC. Translating gives CASSLAGTGTYYEQYF.

The V gene is TRBV11-3, the J gene TRBJ2-3; 16 bases are a match to TRBD2. After removal of 1 base from V and 4 bases from J, the junction contained 5 bases not matched to a gene. The CDR3 is made up of 18 amino acids. Per the germline V gene, CDR1 is SGHNT and CDR2 is YENEEA. This CDR3 reads CASSLAGTSGGVADTQYF. DNA for the CDR3: TGTGCCAGCAGCTTAGCAGGGACTAGCGGGGGGGTCGCAGATACGCAGTATTTT.

The gene calls are TRBV28 and TRBJ2-5, with 15 bases identical to TRBD2. The CDR3 is 19 amino acids. With 1 base clipped from V and 0 bases from J, the junction kept 6 bases outside the gene matches. Germline V gene sequence: CDR1 MDHEN, CDR2 SYDVKM. CDR3 sequence (DNA): TGTGCCAGCAGTTTATATCGGACTAGCGGGGGGGGCAACCAAGAGACCCAGTACTTC. It codes for CASSLYRTSGGGNQETQYF.